The entry below gives a single TCR beta chain sequence along with its context. Antigen: not known. Amplified regions were TCR beta CDR3 sequences from RNA transcripts. First-round RT-PCR of the TCR CDR3 relied on the HTBI primer set. MiXCR, applied by TCRdb to the multiplex PCR reads, yields one record per CDR3 protein. The table lists hundreds of thousands of distinct CDR3 sequences, 38% of them singletons. This sample is part of a study of T cells in Graves' hyperthyroidism and ophthalmopathy. The CDR3 is 14 amino acids. CDR1 SGHRS and CDR2 YFSETQ come from the germline V gene. Trimming took off 0 bases at V and 3 bases at J, with 9 bases between the two ends. It was uncontrolled infection, other autoimmune disease, pregnancy or lactation that excluded patients. Findings and caveats of the study: Researchers found most expanded thyroid clonotypes above 0.001 in blood as well.

The sample comprised blood. The sequence was collected from a man aged 18 to 29 with Graves' hyperthyroidism. This sequence joins TRBV5-1 and TRBJ2-5; either TRBD1 or TRBD2 may fit D (5 bases each). For the CDR3, the DNA is TGCGCCAGCAGCTTGGCCATGGGGGAAGAGACCCAGTACTTC. As protein: CASSLAMGEETQYF.